This T cell receptor (beta chain) was sequenced for a study of blood T cell repertoires in COVID-19 (dated by TCRdb to 2018 to 2020). Background for the entire study: Collaborator samples came from the United States, Italy and Spain and covered acute and convalescent phases of COVID-19. The material from the prospective study consisted of cDNA or gDNA derived from T cells, B-cell-depleted T cells, or PBMCs. The dataset comprised deeply sampled blood TCRbeta repertoires from subjects exposed to, actively infected with, or recovered from COVID-19. The repertoires were released in a freely available public database meant as a resource for research on the immune response to SARS-CoV-2. Samples came from the ongoing ImmuneRACE study (first 160 participants) plus 1,254 subjects from 6 global collaborators. Nearly every sample came with metadata listing a de-identified subject ID, COVID-19 status, age in years and sex. Where HLA class I and class II types were available, the types were taken from metadata supplied by the sample provider, not from assay-based typing. Overall study results and their limits: The quantity of clinical and demographic metadata differed by source and by participant and was supplied without curation.

Another Seattle source contributed samples from volunteer blood donors who had recovered from COVID-19. The collaborating institutions used their own protocols to collect whole blood in K2EDTA tubes. For TCRbeta analysis, collaborators shipped samples as frozen whole blood, isolated PBMCs, or DNA extracted from either of those sample types. Including cysteine and phenylalanine, the CDR3 has 17 amino acids. The CDR3 DNA has 51 bases and is translated from base 1. From the germline V gene, CDR1 is LGHNA and CDR2 is YNFKEQ. V loses 3 bases of germline sequence and J loses 4 bases, and the interval between the two ends is 21 bases. A word on this clone: Its binding antigen is unknown. The sample holds no much larger clone one base away, and base qualities are not on file.

TCRbeta CDR3 regions were amplified from genomic DNA using the immunoSEQ Assay, a bias-controlled multiplex PCR. The original methods were these. Within the assay, amplification of reference gene primers was used to estimate how many nucleated cells each sample contained. Sequence reads were collapsed and filtered to measure the absolute abundance of every unique TCRbeta CDR3 rearrangement. For each sample, productive Simpson clonality was calculated by taking the square root of Simpson's diversity index across productive rearrangements. The table was pulled from immuneACCESS by TCRdb, which kept in-frame rearrangements only. Such tables lose some clones; where checked, under half of the loss comes from unresolved V genes, and the rest has no known cause. D and trimming were read from the DNA, whereas the V and J calls and clone size are those reported in that table. This sample is represented by over 120,000 clones; 85% to 90% of them were singletons. The ten most abundant clones make up less than 45% of the sample.

The sequenced material came from peripheral blood. This clonotype was obtained from a man aged 50 to 59 who had recovered from COVID-19. The chain is encoded by TRBV4-2 joined to TRBJ1-2; perhaps TRBD1 is the D gene, with 6 bases matching. The CDR3 here reads CASSQEGGAGGGYGYTF. The nucleotide sequence is given as TGTGCCAGCAGCCAGGAAGGGGGGGCAGGTGGAGGCTATGGCTACACCTTC.